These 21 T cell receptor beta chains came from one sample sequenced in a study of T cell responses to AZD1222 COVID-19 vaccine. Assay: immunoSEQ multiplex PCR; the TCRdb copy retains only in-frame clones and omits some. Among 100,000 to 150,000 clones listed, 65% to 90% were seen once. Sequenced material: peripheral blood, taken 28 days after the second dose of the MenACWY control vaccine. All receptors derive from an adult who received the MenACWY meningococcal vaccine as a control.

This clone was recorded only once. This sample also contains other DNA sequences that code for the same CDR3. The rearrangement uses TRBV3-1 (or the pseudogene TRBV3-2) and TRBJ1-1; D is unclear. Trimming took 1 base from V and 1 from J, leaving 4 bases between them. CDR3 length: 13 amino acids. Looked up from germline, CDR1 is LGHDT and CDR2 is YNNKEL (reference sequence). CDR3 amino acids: CASSQGPNTEAFF. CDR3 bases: TGTGCCAGCAGCCAAGGCCCGAACACTGAAGCTTTCTTT.

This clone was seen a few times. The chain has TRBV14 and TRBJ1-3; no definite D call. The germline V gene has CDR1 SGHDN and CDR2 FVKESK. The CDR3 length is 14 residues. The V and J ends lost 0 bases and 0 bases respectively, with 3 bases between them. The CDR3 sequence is CASSQDFSGNTIYF. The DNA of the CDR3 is TGTGCCAGCAGCCAAGATTTCTCTGGAAACACCATATATTTT.

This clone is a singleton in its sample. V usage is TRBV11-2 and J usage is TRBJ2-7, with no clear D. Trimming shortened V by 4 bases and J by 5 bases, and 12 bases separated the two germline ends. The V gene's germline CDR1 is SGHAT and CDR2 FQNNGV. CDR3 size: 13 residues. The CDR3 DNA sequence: TGTGCCAGCAGCTCTTCCCCGGTTCACGAGCAGTACGTC. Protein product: CASSSSPVHEQYV.

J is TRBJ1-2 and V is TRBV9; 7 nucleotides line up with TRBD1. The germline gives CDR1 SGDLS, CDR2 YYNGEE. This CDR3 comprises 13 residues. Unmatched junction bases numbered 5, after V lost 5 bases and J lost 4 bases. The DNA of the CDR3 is TGTGCCAGCAGACACCGGGACAGCTATGGCTACACCTTC. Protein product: CASRHRDSYGYTF.

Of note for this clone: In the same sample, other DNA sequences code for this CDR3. In DNA, the CDR3 is TGCGCCAGCAGCTTGAAGGGCGGCAATCAGCCCCAGCATTTT. Translated, it gives CASSLKGGNQPQHF. The rearrangement joins TRBV5-1 to TRBJ1-5; no definite D call. Trimming took off 1 base at V and 2 bases at J, with 7 bases between the two ends. Germline-derived CDR1 and CDR2 are SGHRS and YFSETQ. The CDR3 runs to 14 residues.

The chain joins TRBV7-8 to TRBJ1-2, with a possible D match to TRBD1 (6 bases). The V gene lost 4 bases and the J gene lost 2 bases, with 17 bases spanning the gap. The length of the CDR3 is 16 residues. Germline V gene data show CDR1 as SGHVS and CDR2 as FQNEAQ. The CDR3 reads CASSWGRDNSNYGYTF. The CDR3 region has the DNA TGTGCCAGCAGCTGGGGTCGGGACAATTCCAACTATGGCTACACCTTC.

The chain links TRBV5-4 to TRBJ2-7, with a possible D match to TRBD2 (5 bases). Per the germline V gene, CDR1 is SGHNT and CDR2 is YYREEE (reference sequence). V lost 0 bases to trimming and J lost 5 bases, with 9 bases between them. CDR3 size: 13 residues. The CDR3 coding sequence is TGTGCCAGCAGCTTGGCGGGGTCCCACGAGCAGTACTTC. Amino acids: CASSLAGSHEQYF.

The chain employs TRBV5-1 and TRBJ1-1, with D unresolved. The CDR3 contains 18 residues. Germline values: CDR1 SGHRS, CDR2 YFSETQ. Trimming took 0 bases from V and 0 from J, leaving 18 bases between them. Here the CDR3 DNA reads TGCGCCAGCAGCTTGGCCCCTATTAGTGCAGGTCTGAACACTGAAGCTTTCTTT. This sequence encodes CASSLAPISAGLNTEAFF.

CDR3 amino acids: CASRETGLNTEAFF. Here the CDR3 DNA reads TGTGCCAGCCGCGAGACAGGGTTGAACACTGAAGCTTTCTTT. The chain employs TRBV6-5 and TRBJ1-1, with 7 bases aligning to TRBD1. The CDR3 extends over 14 amino acids. Germline assignment: CDR1 MNHEY and CDR2 SVGAGI. Losses at the gene ends were 8 bases for V and 0 bases for J; bases not matched to a gene: 6.

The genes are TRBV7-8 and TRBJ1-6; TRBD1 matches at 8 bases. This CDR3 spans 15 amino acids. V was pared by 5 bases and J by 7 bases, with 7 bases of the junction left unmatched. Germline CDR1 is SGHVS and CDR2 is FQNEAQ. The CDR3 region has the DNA TGTGCCAGCAGCGCCTCGGGACAGGCCAATTCACCCCTCCACTTT. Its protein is CASSASGQANSPLHF.

CDR3 amino acids: CASKVLATLDEQFF. The CDR3 coding sequence is TGTGCCAGTAAAGTACTAGCGACTTTGGATGAGCAGTTCTTC. The chain uses TRBV19 and TRBJ2-1, with 7 bases lining up with TRBD2. Trimming at V came to 7 bases and at J to 8 bases, leaving 11 bases not matched to a gene. The CDR3 loop spans 14 amino acids. The germline CDR1 and CDR2 sequences are LNHDA and SQIVND (reference sequence).

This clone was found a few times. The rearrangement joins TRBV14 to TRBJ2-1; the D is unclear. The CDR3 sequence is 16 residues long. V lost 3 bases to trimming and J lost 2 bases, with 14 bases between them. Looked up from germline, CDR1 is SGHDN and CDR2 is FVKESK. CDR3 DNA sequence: TGTGCCAGCAGCCAGGAGCTGGTACTTCCCTACAATGAGCAGTTCTTC. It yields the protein CASSQELVLPYNEQFF.

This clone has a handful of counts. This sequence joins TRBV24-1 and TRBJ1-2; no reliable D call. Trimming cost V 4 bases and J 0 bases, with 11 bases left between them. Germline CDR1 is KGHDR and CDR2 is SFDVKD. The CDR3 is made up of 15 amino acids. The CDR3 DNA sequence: TGTGCCACCAGTGACGGGTTAAGCTCTAACTATGGCTACACCTTC. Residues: CATSDGLSSNYGYTF.

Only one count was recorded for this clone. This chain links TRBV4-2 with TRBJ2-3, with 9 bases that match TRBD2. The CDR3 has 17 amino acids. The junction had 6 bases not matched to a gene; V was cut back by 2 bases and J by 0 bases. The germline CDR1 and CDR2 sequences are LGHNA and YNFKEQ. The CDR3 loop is CASSQSPSGTSTDTQYF. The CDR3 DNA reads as TGTGCCAGCAGCCAATCCCCTAGCGGGACTAGCACAGATACGCAGTATTTT.

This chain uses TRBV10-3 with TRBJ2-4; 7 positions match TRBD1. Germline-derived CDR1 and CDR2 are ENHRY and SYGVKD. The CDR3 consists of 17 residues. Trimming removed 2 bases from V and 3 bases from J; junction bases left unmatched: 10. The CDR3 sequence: CAISERAQGVGKNIQYF. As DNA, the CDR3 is TGTGCCATCAGTGAGAGAGCGCAGGGGGTTGGCAAAAACATTCAGTACTTC.

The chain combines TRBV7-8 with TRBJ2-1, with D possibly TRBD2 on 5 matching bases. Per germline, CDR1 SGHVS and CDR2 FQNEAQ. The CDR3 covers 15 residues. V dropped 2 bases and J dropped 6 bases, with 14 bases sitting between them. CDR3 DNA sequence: TGTGCCAGCAGCTTAAAGGACTCCCTCCTCAATGAGCAGTTCTTC. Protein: CASSLKDSLLNEQFF. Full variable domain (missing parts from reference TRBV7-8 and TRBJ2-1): GAGVSQSPRYKVAKRGQDVALRCDPISGHVSLFWYQQALGQGPEFLTYFQNEAQLDKSGLPSDRFFAERPEGSVSTLKIQRTQQEDSAVYLCASSLKDSLLNEQFFGPGTRLTVL.

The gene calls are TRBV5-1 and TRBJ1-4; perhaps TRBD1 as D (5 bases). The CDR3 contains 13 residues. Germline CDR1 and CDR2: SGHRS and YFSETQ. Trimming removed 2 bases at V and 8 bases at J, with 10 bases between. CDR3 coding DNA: TGCGCCAGCAGCTTCGTCGAGGGGGAAAAACTGTTTTTT. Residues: CASSFVEGEKLFF.

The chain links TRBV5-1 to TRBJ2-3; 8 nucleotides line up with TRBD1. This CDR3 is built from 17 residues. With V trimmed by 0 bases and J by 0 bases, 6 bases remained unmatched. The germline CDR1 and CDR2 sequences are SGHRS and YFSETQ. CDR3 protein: CASSLALDRASTDTQYF. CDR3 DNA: TGCGCCAGCAGCTTGGCGCTGGACAGGGCGAGCACAGATACGCAGTATTTT.

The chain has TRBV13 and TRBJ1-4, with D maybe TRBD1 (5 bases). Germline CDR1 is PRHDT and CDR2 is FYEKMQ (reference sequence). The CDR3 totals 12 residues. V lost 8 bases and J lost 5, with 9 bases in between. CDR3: CASRGGNEKLFF. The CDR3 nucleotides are TGTGCCAGCCGGGGCGGCAATGAAAAACTGTTTTTT.

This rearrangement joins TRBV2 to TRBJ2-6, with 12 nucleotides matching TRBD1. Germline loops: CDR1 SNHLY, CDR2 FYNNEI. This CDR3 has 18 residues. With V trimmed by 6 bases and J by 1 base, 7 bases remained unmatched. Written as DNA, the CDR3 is TGTGCCAGCAGACGGGACAGGGGGCTCTTTTCTGGGGCCAACGTCCTGACTTTC. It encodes CASRRDRGLFSGANVLTF.

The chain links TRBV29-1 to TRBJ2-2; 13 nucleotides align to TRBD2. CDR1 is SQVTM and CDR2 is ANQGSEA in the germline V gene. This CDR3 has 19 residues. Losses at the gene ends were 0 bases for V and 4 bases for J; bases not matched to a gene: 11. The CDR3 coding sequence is TGCAGCGTTGAAGAACCCAGACTAGCGGGGGGCCCTAGCACCGGGGAGCTGTTTTTT. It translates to CSVEEPRLAGGPSTGELFF.